The present TCR beta chain was sequenced within a study of spatial heterogeneity in lung cancer. About the study: Across the raw uncorrected reads, a unique TCR and UMI combination was observed, on average, more than ten times.

Regarding the study as a whole: Mutation tallies in tumors tracked expanded intratumoral alpha and beta TCR counts.

Time point defined: sample taken at primary tumor resection. TCRdb reprocessed the 5' RACE reads with MiXCR, giving one entry per CDR3 protein. The table lists approximately 11,000 distinct CDR3 sequences, roughly 5.2% of them singletons, with under 15% in the top ten. The CDR3 is 14 amino acids. J was trimmed by 4 bases and V by 5 bases; bases with no gene match: 4. Sample share makes this clonotype medium-sized (0.01 to 0.1%). What it binds is unknown. This beta chain was picked up by a library intended for alpha chains and is off target, so its count carries little meaning. The material sequenced was lung tumor tissue, taken at surgery. V and J are TRBV12-3 or TRBV12-4 and TRBJ1-3, with 8 bases that match TRBD1. The TCR originated in a male donor with early-stage non-small cell lung cancer. CDR3 amino acids: CASSTRTGGNTIYF. As DNA, the CDR3 is TGTGCCAGCAGTACCCGGACAGGGGGAAACACCATATATTTT.